This TCR beta chain emerged from a study of T cell changes during pregnancy in multiple sclerosis. Clones were sequenced by immunoSEQ multiplex PCR, and TCRdb holds only the in-frame ones, with some missing. Of around 12,000 clones detected, approximately 91% appear once; the ten largest clones hold approximately 8.2%. This CDR3 comprises 16 residues. Per the germline V gene, CDR1 is MNHEY and CDR2 is SMNVEV (reference sequence). After removal of 0 bases from V and 3 bases from J, the junction contained 6 bases not matched to a gene. The chain couples TRBV27 to TRBJ2-7, with 9 nucleotides matching TRBD1. The clonotype was recovered from a female donor with multiple sclerosis, enrolled in a pregnancy study. The sample consisted of CD8+ T cells from peripheral blood mononuclear cells, taken in the first trimester of pregnancy. For the CDR3, the DNA is TGTGCCAGCAGTTTATCGAGAGGGACAGGGATCTACGAGCAGTACTTC. Amino acid sequence: CASSLSRGTGIYEQYF.